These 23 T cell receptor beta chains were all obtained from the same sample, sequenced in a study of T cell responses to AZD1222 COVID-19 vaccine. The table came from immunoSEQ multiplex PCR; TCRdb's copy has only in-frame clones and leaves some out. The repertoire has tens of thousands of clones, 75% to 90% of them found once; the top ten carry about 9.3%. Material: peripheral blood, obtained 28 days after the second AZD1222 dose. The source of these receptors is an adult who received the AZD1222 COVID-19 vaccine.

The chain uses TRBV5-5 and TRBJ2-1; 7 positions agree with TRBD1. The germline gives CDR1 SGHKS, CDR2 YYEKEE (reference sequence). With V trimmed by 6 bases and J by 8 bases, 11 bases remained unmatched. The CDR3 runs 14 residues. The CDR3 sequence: CASTPTGIFDEQFF. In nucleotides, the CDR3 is TGTGCCAGCACCCCGACAGGGATTTTCGATGAGCAGTTCTTC.

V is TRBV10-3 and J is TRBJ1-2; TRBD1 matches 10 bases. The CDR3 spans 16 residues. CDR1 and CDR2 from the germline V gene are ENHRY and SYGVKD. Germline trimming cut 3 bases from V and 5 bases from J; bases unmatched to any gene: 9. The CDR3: CAISDSADRGLYGYTF. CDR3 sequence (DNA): TGTGCCATCAGTGATTCCGCCGACAGGGGGCTATATGGCTACACCTTC.

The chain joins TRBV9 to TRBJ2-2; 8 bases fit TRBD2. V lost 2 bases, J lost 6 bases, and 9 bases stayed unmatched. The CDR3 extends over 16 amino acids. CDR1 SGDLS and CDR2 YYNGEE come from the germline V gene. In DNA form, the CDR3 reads TGTGCCAGCAGCGTCCTGGCGGGGGGTCAAGCCGGGGAGCTGTTTTTT. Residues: CASSVLAGGQAGELFF.

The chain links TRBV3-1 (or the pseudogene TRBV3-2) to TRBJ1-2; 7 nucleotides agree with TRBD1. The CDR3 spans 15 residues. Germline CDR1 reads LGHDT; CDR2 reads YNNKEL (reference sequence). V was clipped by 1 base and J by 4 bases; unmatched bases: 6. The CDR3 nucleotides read TGTGCCAGCAGCCAAGGACAGGGCGATTTCTATGGCTACACCTTC. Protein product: CASSQGQGDFYGYTF.

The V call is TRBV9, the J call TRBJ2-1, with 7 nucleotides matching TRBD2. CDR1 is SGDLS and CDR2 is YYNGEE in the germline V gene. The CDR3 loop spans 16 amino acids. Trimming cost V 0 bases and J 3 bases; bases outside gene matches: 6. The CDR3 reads CASSVGSSGLYNEQFF. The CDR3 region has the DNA TGTGCCAGCAGCGTAGGGTCTAGCGGCCTCTACAATGAGCAGTTCTTC.

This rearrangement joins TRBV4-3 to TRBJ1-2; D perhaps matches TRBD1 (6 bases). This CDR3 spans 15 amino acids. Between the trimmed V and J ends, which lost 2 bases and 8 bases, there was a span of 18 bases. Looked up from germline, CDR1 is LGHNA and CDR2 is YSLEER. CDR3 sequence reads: CASSQNARGLGGYTF. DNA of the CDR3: TGCGCCAGCAGCCAAAACGCCAGGGGACTAGGAGGCTACACCTTC.

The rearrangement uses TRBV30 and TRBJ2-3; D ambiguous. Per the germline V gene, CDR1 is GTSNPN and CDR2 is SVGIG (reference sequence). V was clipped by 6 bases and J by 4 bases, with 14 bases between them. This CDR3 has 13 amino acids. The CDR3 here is CACSLVASDTQYF. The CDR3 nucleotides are TGTGCCTGCAGCCTGGTCGCATCAGATACGCAGTATTTT.

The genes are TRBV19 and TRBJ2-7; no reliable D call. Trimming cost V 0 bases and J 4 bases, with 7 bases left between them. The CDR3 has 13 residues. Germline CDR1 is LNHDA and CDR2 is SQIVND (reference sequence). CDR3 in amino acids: CASSIDEDYEQYF. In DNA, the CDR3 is TGTGCCAGTAGTATAGATGAGGATTACGAGCAGTACTTC.

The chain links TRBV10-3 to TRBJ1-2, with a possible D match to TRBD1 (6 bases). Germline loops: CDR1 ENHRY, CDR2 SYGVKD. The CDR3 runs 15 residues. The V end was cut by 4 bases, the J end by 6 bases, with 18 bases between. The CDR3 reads CAISGLTGPSNGYTF. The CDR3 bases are TGTGCCATCAGTGGGTTAACAGGGCCGTCAAATGGCTACACCTTC.

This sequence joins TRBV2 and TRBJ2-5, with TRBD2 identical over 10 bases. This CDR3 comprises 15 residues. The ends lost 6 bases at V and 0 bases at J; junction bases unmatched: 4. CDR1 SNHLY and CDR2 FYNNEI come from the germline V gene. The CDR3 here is CASSLSGGDQETQYF. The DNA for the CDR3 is TGTGCCAGCAGCTTGAGCGGGGGGGACCAAGAGACCCAGTACTTC.

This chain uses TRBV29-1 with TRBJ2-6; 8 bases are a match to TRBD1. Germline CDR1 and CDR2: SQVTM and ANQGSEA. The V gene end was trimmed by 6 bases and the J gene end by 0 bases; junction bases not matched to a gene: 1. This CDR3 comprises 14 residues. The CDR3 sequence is CSVGQGSGANVLTF. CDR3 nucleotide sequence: TGCAGCGTCGGACAGGGCTCTGGGGCCAACGTCCTGACTTTC.

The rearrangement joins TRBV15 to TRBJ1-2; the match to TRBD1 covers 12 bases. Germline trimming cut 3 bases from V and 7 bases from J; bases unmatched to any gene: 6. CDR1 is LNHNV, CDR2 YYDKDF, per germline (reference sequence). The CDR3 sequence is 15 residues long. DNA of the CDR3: TGTGCCACCAGCAGTTATGGGGACAGGGGGCTTGGCTACACCTTC. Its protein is CATSSYGDRGLGYTF.

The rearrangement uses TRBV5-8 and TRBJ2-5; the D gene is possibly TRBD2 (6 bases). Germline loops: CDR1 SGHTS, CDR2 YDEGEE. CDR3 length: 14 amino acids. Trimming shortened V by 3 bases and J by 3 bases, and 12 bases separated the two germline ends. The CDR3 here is CASSWPGGEETQYF. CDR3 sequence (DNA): TGTGCCAGCAGCTGGCCTGGCGGGGAAGAGACCCAGTACTTC.

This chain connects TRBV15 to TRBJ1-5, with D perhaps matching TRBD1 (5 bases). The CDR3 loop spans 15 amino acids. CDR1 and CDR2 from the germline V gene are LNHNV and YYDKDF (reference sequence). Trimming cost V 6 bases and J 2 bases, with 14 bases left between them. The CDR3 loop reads CATRETGSGNQPQHF. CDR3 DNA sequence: TGTGCCACCAGGGAAACAGGCAGCGGCAATCAGCCCCAGCATTTT.

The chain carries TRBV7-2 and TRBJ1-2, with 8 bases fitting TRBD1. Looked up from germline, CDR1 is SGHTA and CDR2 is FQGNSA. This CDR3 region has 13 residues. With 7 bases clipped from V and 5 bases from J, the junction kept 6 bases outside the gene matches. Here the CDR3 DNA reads TGTGCCAGCATCGAGGACAGGGTTTATGGCTACACCTTC. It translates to CASIEDRVYGYTF. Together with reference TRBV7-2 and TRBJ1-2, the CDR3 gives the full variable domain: GAGVSQSPSNKVTEKGKDVELRCDPISGHTALYWYRQSLGQGLEFLIYFQGNSAPDKSGLPSDRFSAERTGGSVSTLTIQRTQQEDSAVYLCASIEDRVYGYTFGSGTRLTVV.

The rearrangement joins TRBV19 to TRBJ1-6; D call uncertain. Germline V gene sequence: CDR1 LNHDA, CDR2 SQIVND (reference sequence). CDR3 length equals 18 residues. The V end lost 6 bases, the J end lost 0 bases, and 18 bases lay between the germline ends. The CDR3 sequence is CASSRDLPSSSYNSPLHF. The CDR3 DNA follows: TGTGCCAGTAGCCGCGACCTCCCATCCAGCTCCTATAATTCACCCCTCCACTTT. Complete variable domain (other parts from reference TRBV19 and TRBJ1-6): DGGITQSPKYLFRKEGQNVTLSCEQNLNHDAMYWYRQDPGQGLRLIYYSQIVNDFQKGDIAEGYSVSREKKESFPLTVTSAQKNPTAFYLCASSRDLPSSSYNSPLHFGNGTRLTVT.

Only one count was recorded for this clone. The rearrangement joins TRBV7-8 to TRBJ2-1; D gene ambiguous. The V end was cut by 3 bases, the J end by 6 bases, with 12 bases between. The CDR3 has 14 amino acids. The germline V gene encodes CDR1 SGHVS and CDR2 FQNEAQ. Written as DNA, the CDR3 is TGTGCCAGCAGCTTCGGCCTTACTGGCAATGAGCAGTTCTTC. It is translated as CASSFGLTGNEQFF.

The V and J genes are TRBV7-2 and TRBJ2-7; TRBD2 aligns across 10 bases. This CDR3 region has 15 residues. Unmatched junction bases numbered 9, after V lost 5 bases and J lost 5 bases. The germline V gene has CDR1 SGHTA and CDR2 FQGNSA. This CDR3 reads CASSARLAGANEQYF. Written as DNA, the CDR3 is TGTGCCAGCAGCGCTCGACTAGCGGGCGCAAACGAGCAGTACTTC.

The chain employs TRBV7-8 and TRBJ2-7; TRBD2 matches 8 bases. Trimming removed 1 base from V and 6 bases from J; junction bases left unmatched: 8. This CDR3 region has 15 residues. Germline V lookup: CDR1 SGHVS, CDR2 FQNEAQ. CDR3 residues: CASSLVGSGGSEQYV. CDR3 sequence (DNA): TGTGCCAGCAGCTTAGTCGGGTCGGGGGGGAGCGAGCAGTACGTC.

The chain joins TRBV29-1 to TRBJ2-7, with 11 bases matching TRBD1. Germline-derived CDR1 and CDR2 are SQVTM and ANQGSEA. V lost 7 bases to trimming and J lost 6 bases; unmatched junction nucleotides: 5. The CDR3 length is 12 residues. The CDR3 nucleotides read TGCAGCGATGGACAGGGGGCGGGCGAGCAGTACGTC. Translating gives CSDGQGAGEQYV.

The CDR3 reads CASSQAPQSYEQYF. Here the CDR3 DNA reads TGCGCCAGCAGCCAAGCCCCTCAGTCCTACGAGCAGTACTTC. V gene TRBV4-3 combines with J gene TRBJ2-7; D is unclear. Germline V gene data show CDR1 as LGHNA and CDR2 as YSLEER. Trimming left V 1 base short and J 1 base short, with 8 bases between. This CDR3 contains 14 residues.

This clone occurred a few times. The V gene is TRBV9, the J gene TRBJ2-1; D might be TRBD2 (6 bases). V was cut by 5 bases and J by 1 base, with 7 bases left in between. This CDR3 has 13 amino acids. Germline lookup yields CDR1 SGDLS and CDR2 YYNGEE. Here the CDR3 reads CASSGGSYNEQFF. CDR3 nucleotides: TGTGCCAGCAGTGGAGGGTCCTACAATGAGCAGTTCTTC. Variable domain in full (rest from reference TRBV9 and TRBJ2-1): DSGVTQTPKHLITATGQRVTLRCSPRSGDLSVYWYQQSLDQGLQFLIQYYNGEERAKGNILERFSAQQFPDLHSELNLSSLELGDSALYFCASSGGSYNEQFFGPGTRLTVL.

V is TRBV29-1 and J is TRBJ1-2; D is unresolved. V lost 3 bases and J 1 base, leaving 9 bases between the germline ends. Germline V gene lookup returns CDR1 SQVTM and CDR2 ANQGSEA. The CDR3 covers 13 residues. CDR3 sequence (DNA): TGCAGCGTTGAGTTTGGGAGTAACTATGGCTACACCTTC. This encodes CSVEFGSNYGYTF.